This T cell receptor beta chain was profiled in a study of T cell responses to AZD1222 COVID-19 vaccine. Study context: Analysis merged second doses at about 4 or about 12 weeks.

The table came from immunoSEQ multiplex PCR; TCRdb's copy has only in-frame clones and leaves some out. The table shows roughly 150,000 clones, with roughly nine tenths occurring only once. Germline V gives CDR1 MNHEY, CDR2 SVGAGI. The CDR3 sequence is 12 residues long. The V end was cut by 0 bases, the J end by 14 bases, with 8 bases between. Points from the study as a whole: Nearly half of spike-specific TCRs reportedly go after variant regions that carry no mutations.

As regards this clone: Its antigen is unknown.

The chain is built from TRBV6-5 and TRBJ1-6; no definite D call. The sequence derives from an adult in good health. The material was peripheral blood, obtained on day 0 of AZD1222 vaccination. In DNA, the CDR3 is TGTGCCAGCAGTTACTCGACGAGCTCCCTCCACTTT. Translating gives CASSYSTSSLHF.